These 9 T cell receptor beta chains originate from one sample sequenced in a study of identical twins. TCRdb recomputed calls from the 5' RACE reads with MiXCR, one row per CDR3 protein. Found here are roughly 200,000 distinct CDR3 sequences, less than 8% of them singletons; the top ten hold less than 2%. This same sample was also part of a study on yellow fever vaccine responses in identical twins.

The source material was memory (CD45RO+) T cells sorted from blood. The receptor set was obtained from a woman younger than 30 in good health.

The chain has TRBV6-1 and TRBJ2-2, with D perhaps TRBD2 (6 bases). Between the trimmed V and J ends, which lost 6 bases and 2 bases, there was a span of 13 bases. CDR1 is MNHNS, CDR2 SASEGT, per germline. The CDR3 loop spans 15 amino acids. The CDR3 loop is CASRLTSSNTGELFF. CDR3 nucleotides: TGTGCCAGCAGGCTAACTAGCAGCAACACCGGGGAGCTGTTTTTT.

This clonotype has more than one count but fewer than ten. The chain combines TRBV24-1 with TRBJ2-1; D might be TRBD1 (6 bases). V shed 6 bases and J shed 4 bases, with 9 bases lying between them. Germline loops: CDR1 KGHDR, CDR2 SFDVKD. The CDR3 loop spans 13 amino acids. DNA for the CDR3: TGTGCCACCAGTCTAGGGGGATACAATGAGCAGTTCTTC. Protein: CATSLGGYNEQFF.

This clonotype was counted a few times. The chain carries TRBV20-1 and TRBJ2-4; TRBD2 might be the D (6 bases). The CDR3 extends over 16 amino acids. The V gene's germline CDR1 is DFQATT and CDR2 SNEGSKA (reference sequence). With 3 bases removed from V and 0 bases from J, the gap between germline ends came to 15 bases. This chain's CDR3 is CSASLGTLGAKNIQYF. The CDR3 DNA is TGCAGTGCTAGCCTCGGGACTTTGGGAGCCAAAAACATTCAGTACTTC.

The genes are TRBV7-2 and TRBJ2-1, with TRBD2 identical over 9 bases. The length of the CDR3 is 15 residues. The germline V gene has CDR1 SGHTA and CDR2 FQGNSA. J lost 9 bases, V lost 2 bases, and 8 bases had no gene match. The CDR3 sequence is CASSLWLAGRVEQFF. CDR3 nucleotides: TGTGCCAGCAGCTTATGGCTAGCGGGAAGGGTTGAGCAGTTCTTC. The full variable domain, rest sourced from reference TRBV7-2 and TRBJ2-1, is GAGVSQSPSNKVTEKGKDVELRCDPISGHTALYWYRQSLGQGLEFLIYFQGNSAPDKSGLPSDRFSAERTGGSVSTLTIQRTQQEDSAVYLCASSLWLAGRVEQFFGPGTRLTVL.

CDR3 in amino acids: CASSVAGGLGNEQFF. The CDR3 DNA reads as TGTGCCAGCAGCGTAGCGGGGGGGCTTGGGAATGAGCAGTTCTTC. The J gene is TRBJ2-1, the V gene TRBV9, with 8 bases lining up with TRBD2. V lost 0 bases and J lost 7; bases outside the gene matches: 6. The CDR3 consists of 15 residues. Germline V gene sequence: CDR1 SGDLS, CDR2 YYNGEE.

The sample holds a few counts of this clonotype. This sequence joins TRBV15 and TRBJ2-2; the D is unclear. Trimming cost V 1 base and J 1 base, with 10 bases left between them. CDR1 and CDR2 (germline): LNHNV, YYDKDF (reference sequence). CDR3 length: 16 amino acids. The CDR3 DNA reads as TGTGCCACCAGCAGAGGGGGAAAAGGGAACACCGGGGAGCTGTTTTTT. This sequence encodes CATSRGGKGNTGELFF.

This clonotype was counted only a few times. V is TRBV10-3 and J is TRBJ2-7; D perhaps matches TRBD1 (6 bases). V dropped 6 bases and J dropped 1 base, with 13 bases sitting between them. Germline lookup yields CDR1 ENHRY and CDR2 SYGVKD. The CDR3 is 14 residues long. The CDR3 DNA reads TGTGCCATCAGCACTGGACAGCATTCCTACGAGCAGTACTTC. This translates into CAISTGQHSYEQYF.

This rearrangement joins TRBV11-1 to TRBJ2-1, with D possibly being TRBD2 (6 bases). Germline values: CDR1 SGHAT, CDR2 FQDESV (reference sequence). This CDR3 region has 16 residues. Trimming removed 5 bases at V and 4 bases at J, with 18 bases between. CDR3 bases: TGTGCCAGCAGCCCACTTTCGGGACTTCCTTACAATGAGCAGTTCTTC. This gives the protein CASSPLSGLPYNEQFF.

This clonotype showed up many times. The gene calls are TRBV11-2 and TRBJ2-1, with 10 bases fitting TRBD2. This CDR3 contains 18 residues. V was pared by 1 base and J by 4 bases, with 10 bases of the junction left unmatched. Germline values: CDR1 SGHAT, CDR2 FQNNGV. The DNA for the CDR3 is TGTGCCAGCAGCTTAGGAGGGCCTAGGACTAGCGGTTACAATGAGCAGTTCTTC. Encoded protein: CASSLGGPRTSGYNEQFF.